The clone carrying this TCR beta chain appeared a few times. The record originates from a study of blood T cell repertoires in COVID-19. Study in general: Both acute and convalescent COVID-19 samples were obtained from the United States, Italy and Spain.

Original handling: How many nucleated cells were present was estimated from reference gene primer amplification. The protocol was immunoSEQ multiplex PCR, while the TCRdb copy is restricted to in-frame clones and leaves out a portion. The V and J calls and clone size come from that table; D and trimming were worked out from the DNA. The table shows 110,000 or so clones, with 81% occurring only once. The CDR3 sequence is 13 residues long. The ends were cut back, 4 bases at V and 6 bases at J, with 12 bases in the middle. Germline CDR1 MDHEN, CDR2 SYDVKM. The sample was peripheral blood. The receptor's source is a man between 45 and 60 years old with acute or convalescent COVID-19. This rearrangement joins TRBV28 to TRBJ1-2, with a tentative D call TRBD1 (6 bases). The CDR3 reads CASSSPQGDGYTF. In nucleotides, the CDR3 is TGTGCCAGCAGTTCTCCACAGGGCGATGGCTACACCTTC.